The 21 T cell receptor beta chains below come from one sample, sequenced in a study of blood T cell repertoires in COVID-19. Clones were sequenced by immunoSEQ multiplex PCR, and TCRdb holds only the in-frame ones, with some missing. The table lists 85,000 to 130,000 clones, 65% to 90% of them singletons. The source material was PBMCs or T cells enriched from blood (not recorded which). These receptors were obtained from a woman in her forties or fifties who had recovered from COVID-19.

The V call is TRBV30, the J call TRBJ2-7, with TRBD1 matching over 9 bases. CDR3 length equals 16 residues. V gave up 3 bases and J gave up 1 base; unmatched junction bases: 10. CDR1 is GTSNPN and CDR2 is SVGIG in the germline V gene (reference sequence). CDR3 region: CAWSSYGTGNSYEQYF. CDR3 in DNA: TGTGCCTGGAGCAGCTACGGGACAGGGAATTCCTACGAGCAGTACTTC.

The gene calls are TRBV3-1 (or the pseudogene TRBV3-2) and TRBJ1-2; 10 nucleotides agree with TRBD1. Germline values: CDR1 LGHDT, CDR2 YNNKEL (reference sequence). Trimming cost V 0 bases and J 8 bases; bases outside gene matches: 18. The CDR3 has 19 amino acids. The CDR3 here is CASSQEWNLGPGTGAGYTF. CDR3 bases: TGTGCCAGCAGCCAAGAGTGGAACTTAGGTCCCGGGACAGGGGCGGGCTACACCTTC.

The V gene is TRBV5-1, the J gene TRBJ1-5, with D unclear. Germline lookup yields CDR1 SGHRS and CDR2 YFSETQ. V dropped 4 bases and J dropped 4 bases, with 9 bases sitting between them. This CDR3 spans 13 amino acids. CDR3 nucleotides: TGCGCCAGCAGCCAAGAGAGAAATCAGCCCCAGCATTTT. Translating it yields CASSQERNQPQHF.

The V call is TRBV28, the J call TRBJ1-1; 8 bases line up with TRBD1. V lost 5 bases and J lost 4; bases outside the gene matches: 9. In germline, CDR1 is MDHEN, CDR2 SYDVKM. The CDR3 runs 15 residues. The CDR3 here is CASSAQIRGLTEAFF. In nucleotides, the CDR3 is TGTGCCAGCAGTGCCCAAATCAGGGGGCTCACTGAAGCTTTCTTT.

The genes are TRBV2 and TRBJ2-6, with D maybe TRBD1 (5 bases). CDR1 SNHLY and CDR2 FYNNEI come from the germline V gene. V was shortened by 7 bases and J by 1 base, with 11 bases between the two germline ends. The CDR3 sequence is 15 residues long. The CDR3 bases are TGTGCCAGCATAGGGGTTCGGTCTGGGGCCAACGTCCTGACTTTC. It translates to CASIGVRSGANVLTF.

V gene TRBV2 combines with J gene TRBJ2-7, with TRBD2 identical over 7 bases. CDR1 and CDR2 from the germline V gene are SNHLY and FYNNEI. V lost 2 bases and J lost 1; bases outside the gene matches: 5. This CDR3 spans 15 amino acids. CDR3 nucleotides: TGTGCCAGCAGTGAAAAGGCGGGGGTATCCTACGAGCAGTACTTC. This gives the protein CASSEKAGVSYEQYF.

The CDR3 DNA sequence: TGTGCCAGTAGTATAGAATGGCAGTATGAGCCCCAGCATTTT. This codes for CASSIEWQYEPQHF. The chain is built from TRBV19 and TRBJ1-5; D uncertain. Trimming left V 0 bases short and J 8 bases short, with 11 bases between. CDR3 length equals 14 residues. Looked up from germline, CDR1 is LNHDA and CDR2 is SQIVND (reference sequence).

The V gene is TRBV2, the J gene TRBJ2-1; tentative D call: TRBD2 (7 bases). The V and J ends lost 7 bases and 4 bases respectively, with 17 bases between them. Germline V gene sequence: CDR1 SNHLY, CDR2 FYNNEI. The CDR3 covers 15 residues. The CDR3 is CASIPGAGAYNEQFF. DNA for the CDR3: TGTGCCAGCATCCCGGGGGCGGGAGCTTACAATGAGCAGTTCTTC.

The V and J genes are TRBV7-3 and TRBJ2-1, with a possible D match to TRBD2 (6 bases). CDR3 size: 12 residues. V gave up 5 bases and J gave up 9 bases, with 11 bases separating them. Germline lookup yields CDR1 SGHTA and CDR2 FQGTGA. CDR3 protein: CASSLAGGEQFF. The CDR3, as DNA: TGTGCCAGCAGCCTTGCCGGGGGTGAGCAGTTCTTC.

The chain joins TRBV5-1 to TRBJ1-4; possible D gene TRBD1, 5 bases. Germline CDR1 is SGHRS and CDR2 is YFSETQ. The CDR3 extends over 14 amino acids. Trimming removed 5 bases at V and 3 bases at J, with 11 bases between. The CDR3 sequence is CASSQAGANEKLFF. The CDR3 DNA is TGCGCCAGCAGTCAGGCGGGGGCTAATGAAAAACTGTTTTTT.

The chain links TRBV5-6 to TRBJ2-4, with TRBD1 matching over 7 bases. The V gene's germline CDR1 is SGHDT and CDR2 YYEEEE. Trimming took 0 bases from V and 4 from J; bases not matched to a gene: 1. The CDR3 extends over 14 amino acids. The CDR3 DNA is TGTGCCAGCAGCTTGGGGACAGGAAAAAACATTCAGTACTTC. Protein sequence: CASSLGTGKNIQYF.

This chain joins TRBV30 and TRBJ1-2, with TRBD1 matching over 9 bases. V trimming: 3 bases; J trimming: 8 bases; junction bases outside the gene matches: 4. Germline V lookup: CDR1 GTSNPN, CDR2 SVGIG (reference sequence). This CDR3 contains 12 residues. The CDR3 reads CAWSRTGEGYTF. The CDR3 nucleotides read TGTGCCTGGAGCCGGACAGGGGAGGGCTACACCTTC. The whole variable domain, remainder taken from reference TRBV30 and TRBJ1-2, is SQTIHQWPATLVQPVGSPLSLECTVEGTSNPNLYWYRQAAGRGLQLLFYSVGIGQISSEVPQNLSASRPQDRQFILSSKKLLLSDSGFYLCAWSRTGEGYTFGSGTRLTVV.

The V and J genes are TRBV18 and TRBJ2-5; 13 bases are shared with TRBD2. CDR1 and CDR2 (germline): KGHSH, LQKENI. The V segment lost 2 bases and the J segment 2 bases; nucleotides outside the gene matches: 8. CDR3 size: 18 residues. Here the CDR3 DNA reads TGTGCCAGCTCACCATCCGGACTAGCGGGAGTATGGCAAGAGACCCAGTACTTC. It is translated as CASSPSGLAGVWQETQYF.

This clone was counted between two and nine times. The chain employs TRBV11-2 and TRBJ1-6; 8 bases are a match to TRBD1. This CDR3 comprises 13 residues. J was trimmed by 9 bases and V by 6 bases; bases with no gene match: 4. CDR1 is SGHAT, CDR2 FQNNGV, per germline. This CDR3 reads CASSKGTGSPLHF. The CDR3 DNA follows: TGTGCCAGCAGTAAAGGGACAGGTTCACCCCTCCACTTT.

This chain connects TRBV6-4 to TRBJ1-2, with a tentative D call TRBD1 (5 bases). CDR1 is MRHNA and CDR2 is SNTAGT in the germline V gene. The CDR3 spans 14 residues. V was clipped by 2 bases and J by 6 bases, with 13 bases between them. CDR3 coding DNA: TGTGCCAGCAGTGACGGGGGGGAATCGCATGGCTACACCTTC. This encodes CASSDGGESHGYTF.

The V gene is TRBV3-1 (or the pseudogene TRBV3-2), the J gene TRBJ2-7, with 12 nucleotides matching TRBD2. The length of the CDR3 is 15 residues. V lost 4 bases and J lost 1; bases outside the gene matches: 2. Per the germline V gene, CDR1 is LGHDT and CDR2 is YNNKEL (reference sequence). The chain's CDR3 is CASSPSGRASYEQYF. The CDR3 nucleotides are TGTGCCAGCAGCCCTAGCGGGAGGGCGTCCTACGAGCAGTACTTC.

The gene calls are TRBV5-6 and TRBJ1-2; 9 bases are a match to TRBD1. V was clipped by 1 base and J by 9 bases; unmatched bases: 10. Germline assignment: CDR1 SGHDT and CDR2 YYEEEE. CDR3 length: 15 amino acids. The CDR3 loop reads CASSLRGTGILRYTF. CDR3 bases: TGTGCCAGCAGCTTGCGTGGGACAGGGATTCTTCGCTACACCTTC.

The chain combines TRBV5-1 with TRBJ1-5, with 9 bases identical to TRBD1. Germline V gives CDR1 SGHRS, CDR2 YFSETQ. With V trimmed by 0 bases and J by 1 base, 5 bases remained unmatched. The CDR3 contains 17 residues. CDR3: CASSLVGTGLSNQPQHF. The DNA for the CDR3 is TGCGCCAGCAGCTTGGTCGGGACAGGGTTGAGCAATCAGCCCCAGCATTTT.

This chain joins TRBV3-1 (or the pseudogene TRBV3-2) and TRBJ2-7; 10 positions agree with TRBD2. Trimming cost V 4 bases and J 3 bases; bases outside gene matches: 6. This CDR3 has 15 residues. The V gene's germline CDR1 is LGHDT and CDR2 YNNKEL (reference sequence). CDR3 amino acids: CASSPRQRGGYEQYF. CDR3 sequence (DNA): TGTGCCAGCAGCCCCCGCCAGCGGGGGGGCTACGAGCAGTACTTC.

This chain uses TRBV12-3 or TRBV12-4 with TRBJ1-2, with D uncertain. The CDR3 extends over 13 amino acids. With 3 bases removed from V and 2 bases from J, the gap between germline ends came to 7 bases. CDR3 amino acids: CASSFTRNYGYTF. CDR3 coding DNA: TGTGCCAGCAGTTTCACAAGAAACTATGGCTACACCTTC.

This chain connects TRBV6-7 to TRBJ1-4; tentative D call: TRBD1 (5 bases). TRBV6-7 is recorded as an ORF, its role being uncertain. V was trimmed by 2 bases and J by 5 bases, leaving 15 bases between them. The CDR3 has 16 amino acids. The CDR3 DNA is TGTGCCAGCAGTTACCCAGCAGGGCGCAGGAATGAAAAACTGTTTTTT. Protein product: CASSYPAGRRNEKLFF.